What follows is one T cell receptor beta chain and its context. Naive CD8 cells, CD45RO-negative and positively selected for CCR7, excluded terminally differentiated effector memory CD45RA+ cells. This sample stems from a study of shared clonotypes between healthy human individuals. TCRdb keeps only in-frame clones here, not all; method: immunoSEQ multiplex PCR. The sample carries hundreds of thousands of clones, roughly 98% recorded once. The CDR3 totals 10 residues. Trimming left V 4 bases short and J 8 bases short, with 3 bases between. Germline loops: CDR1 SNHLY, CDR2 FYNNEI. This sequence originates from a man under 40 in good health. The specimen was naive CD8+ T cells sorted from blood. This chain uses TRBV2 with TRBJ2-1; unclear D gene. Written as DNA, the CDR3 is TGTGCCAGCAGTGGCTATGAGCAGTTCTTC. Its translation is CASSGYEQFF.